Sequencing of this T cell receptor (beta chain) was carried out in a study of blood T cell repertoires in COVID-19. Study-level background: Material from acute and convalescent COVID-19 was sourced from the United States, Italy and Spain. Sources were T cells, B-cell-depleted T cells, or PBMCs; the material itself was cDNA or gDNA.

CDR1 is MRHNA and CDR2 is SNTAGT in the germline V gene. The CDR3 sequence is 15 residues long. V lost 0 bases and J lost 3, with 9 bases in between. In this sample, this clone turned up a few times. In the original workflow: Nucleated cell counts were estimated from reference gene primer amplification. TCRdb keeps only in-frame clones here, not all; method: immunoSEQ multiplex PCR. The V and J calls and clone size are taken from that table; D and trimming were inferred from the DNA. The sample lists 88,000 or so clones, approximately 83% occurring once. The rearrangement links TRBV6-4 to TRBJ2-1; D remains ambiguous. The receptor's source is a man in his 60s with acute or convalescent COVID-19. The sample consisted of peripheral blood. CDR3 region: CASSDSSSDYNEQFF. CDR3 bases: TGTGCCAGCAGTGACTCGAGTAGTGACTACAATGAGCAGTTCTTC.